This T cell receptor beta chain was found in a study of OX40 agonist ivuxolimab in advanced cancers. Across the whole study: The diagnoses of dose-escalation patients were hepatocellular carcinoma, melanoma, renal cell or head and neck cancer. Regarding the study as a whole: CD4+ and CD8+ blood T cells expanded clonally by week 6 at 0.1 to 3.0 mg/kg. Those patients achieving a partial response at 0.1-3.0 mg/kg showed among the lowest clonal expansion.

Concerning this clone itself: Antigen: not known.

J lost 2 bases, V lost 8 bases, and 8 bases had no gene match. This CDR3 is 15 amino acids long. The germline gives CDR1 MNHEY, CDR2 SMNVEV (reference sequence). Generated by immunoSEQ multiplex PCR, the TCRdb table keeps only in-frame clones and is missing some. The sample gives fewer than 100,000 clones, approximately 91% of which show up once; around 0.34% is in the top ten. Here the sequenced sample was CD4+ or CD8+ T cells sorted from blood, taken in a trial of the OX40 agonist ivuxolimab. This rearrangement joins TRBV27 to TRBJ1-4, with 7 positions matching TRBD1. The sequence derives from an adult with an advanced solid tumor such as melanoma, head and neck, liver or kidney cancer. The CDR3: CASGSGTVTNEKLFF. CDR3 bases: TGTGCCAGCGGATCCGGGACAGTTACTAATGAAAAACTGTTTTTT.